This entry describes one TCR beta chain. Its cognate antigen is unknown. Profiled with immunoSEQ multiplex PCR; TCRdb holds only in-frame clones, not every one. Of around 100,000 clones listed, about 90% are singletons. The entry originates in a study of graft-versus-host responses after intestinal transplantation. The study, taken as a whole, reports: An association linked early post-transplant HvG declines with peak circulating GvH clone levels. Within allografts, high graft-versus-host to host-versus-graft clonal ratios were seen among patients with graft-donor T cell macrochimerism.

Germline assignment: CDR1 GTSNPN and CDR2 SVGIG (reference sequence). CDR3 length: 11 residues. V lost 4 bases, J lost 5 bases, and 9 bases lay in between. Sequences were derived from unstimulated CD4+ T cells sorted from spleen or lymph node cells, sampled before intestinal transplant. The receptor was isolated from a human donor who received an intestinal transplant. This chain uses TRBV30 with TRBJ2-7; no clear D gene. The CDR3 bases are TGTGCCTGGAAAGGAAGGGACGAGCAGTACTTC. Translation gives CAWKGRDEQYF.